The 14 T cell receptor beta chains listed next were all sequenced from one sample in a study of PD-1 blockade in mismatch repair-deficient tumors. The assay was immunoSEQ multiplex PCR, and TCRdb's table has in-frame clones only and misses some. The sample records more than 50,000 clones, approximately 90% being singletons. The sample here was peripheral blood, taken 52 weeks after starting pembrolizumab. These TCRs come from an adult with mismatch repair-deficient cancer.

The chain employs TRBV29-1 and TRBJ2-2; 12 nucleotides match TRBD1. In germline, CDR1 is SQVTM, CDR2 ANQGSEA. The CDR3 loop spans 13 amino acids. V trimming: 7 bases; J trimming: 6 bases; junction bases outside the gene matches: 3. The CDR3 DNA is TGCAGCGGTGGGACAGGGGGCGCCGGGGAGCTGTTTTTT. Encoded protein: CSGGTGGAGELFF.

The chain is built from TRBV10-1 and TRBJ2-1; D might be TRBD1 (5 bases). V was trimmed by 2 bases and J by 0 bases, leaving 5 bases between them. Germline V gene sequence: CDR1 WNHNN, CDR2 SYGVQD (reference sequence). The CDR3 loop spans 14 amino acids. The CDR3 DNA is TGCGCCAGCAGTGAGGACAGCTCCTACAATGAGCAGTTCTTC. It is translated as CASSEDSSYNEQFF.

The chain recombines TRBV30 with TRBJ2-5, with D perhaps matching TRBD2 (6 bases). The CDR3 sequence is 12 residues long. CDR1 GTSNPN and CDR2 SVGIG come from the germline V gene (reference sequence). Trimming stripped 6 bases from V and 1 base from J, with 9 bases between. CDR3 protein: CACLAVQETQYF. In nucleotides, the CDR3 is TGTGCCTGCTTAGCGGTCCAAGAGACCCAGTACTTC. Full variable domain (missing parts from reference TRBV30 and TRBJ2-5): SQTIHQWPATLVQPVGSPLSLECTVEGTSNPNLYWYRQAAGRGLQLLFYSVGIGQISSEVPQNLSASRPQDRQFILSSKKLLLSDSGFYLCACLAVQETQYFGPGTRLLVL.

This chain links TRBV7-9 with TRBJ2-2, with 11 bases matching TRBD2. The V gene's germline CDR1 is SEHNR and CDR2 FQNEAQ (reference sequence). The trim removed 1 base at V and 5 bases at J, leaving 3 bases unmatched. The CDR3 has 16 amino acids. In nucleotides, the CDR3 is TGTGCCAGCAGCTTAGGACTAGCGGGAACTACCGGGGAGCTGTTTTTT. As protein: CASSLGLAGTTGELFF.

This clone was seen once. The chain employs TRBV28 and TRBJ2-5; 7 nucleotides agree with TRBD1. The CDR3 runs 15 residues. V shed 3 bases and J 1 base; nucleotides not matched to a gene: 5. Germline V gene sequence: CDR1 MDHEN, CDR2 SYDVKM. CDR3 sequence: CASSLGTETQETQYF. Written as DNA, the CDR3 is TGTGCCAGCAGTTTGGGGACAGAGACCCAAGAGACCCAGTACTTC.

The chain combines TRBV5-6 with TRBJ2-2; 14 bases align to TRBD2. Germline assignment: CDR1 SGHDT and CDR2 YYEEEE. The CDR3 consists of 17 residues. V shed 5 bases and J 6 bases; nucleotides not matched to a gene: 9. CDR3 DNA sequence: TGTGCCAGCAGTCAGGGACTAGCGGGAGTGAGATCCGGGGAGCTGTTTTTT. Its protein product is CASSQGLAGVRSGELFF.

V is TRBV7-9 and J is TRBJ2-3, with 14 bases lining up with TRBD2. CDR1 is SEHNR and CDR2 is FQNEAQ in the germline V gene (reference sequence). The CDR3 sequence is 18 residues long. V lost 5 bases to trimming and J lost 8 bases; unmatched junction nucleotides: 15. CDR3 coding DNA: TGTGCCAGCAGCCCCAGGAAGGGACTAGCGGGAGATCGGGTTACGCAGTATTTT. Its protein product is CASSPRKGLAGDRVTQYF.

The genes are TRBV30 and TRBJ2-2; D unclear. Germline V gene sequence: CDR1 GTSNPN, CDR2 SVGIG (reference sequence). V lost 3 bases to trimming and J lost 2 bases, with 4 bases between them. The CDR3 loop spans 12 amino acids. The CDR3 sequence is CAWSRNTGELFF. The CDR3 nucleotides read TGTGCCTGGAGCCGTAACACCGGGGAGCTGTTTTTT.

The genes are TRBV28 and TRBJ1-2; the D gene is possibly TRBD1 (6 bases). This CDR3 region has 15 residues. Germline CDR1 is MDHEN and CDR2 is SYDVKM. The V gene lost 1 base and the J gene lost 2 bases, with 11 bases spanning the gap. The CDR3 sequence: CASSLFQGRNYGYTF. The DNA for the CDR3 is TGTGCCAGCAGTTTATTCCAGGGGAGGAACTATGGCTACACCTTC.

This chain links TRBV28 with TRBJ2-7, with D perhaps being TRBD1 or TRBD2 (5 bases each). V lost 8 bases and J 3 bases, leaving 5 bases between the germline ends. Per the germline V gene, CDR1 is MDHEN and CDR2 is SYDVKM. The CDR3 is 10 amino acids. In DNA form, the CDR3 reads TGTGCCAGCGGGGGCTACGAGCAGTACTTC. Its translation is CASGGYEQYF.

This chain connects TRBV4-1 to TRBJ2-1; 9 nucleotides agree with TRBD1. CDR3 length: 15 residues. V gave up 5 bases and J gave up 7 bases; unmatched junction bases: 9. CDR1 MGHRA and CDR2 YSYEKL come from the germline V gene. In DNA form, the CDR3 reads TGCGCCAGCAGCGCTCGGACAGGGGATAGGAATGAGCAGTTCTTC. Translating gives CASSARTGDRNEQFF.

J is TRBJ2-2 and V is TRBV5-1; D could derive from TRBD1 or TRBD2 (5 bases each). V was shortened by 0 bases and J by 5 bases, with 11 bases between the two germline ends. CDR1 is SGHRS, CDR2 YFSETQ, per germline. This CDR3 contains 15 residues. The chain's CDR3 is CASSLVYEGTGELFF. CDR3 nucleotide sequence: TGCGCCAGCAGCTTGGTGTACGAGGGGACCGGGGAGCTGTTTTTT.

This chain links TRBV30 with TRBJ1-4; 7 bases match TRBD1. The CDR3 contains 16 residues. The germline V gene has CDR1 GTSNPN and CDR2 SVGIG (reference sequence). With V trimmed by 4 bases and J by 0 bases, 8 bases remained unmatched. CDR3 coding DNA: TGTGCCTGGACCTCGCCAACAGGGGCAACTAATGAAAAACTGTTTTTT. Its translation is CAWTSPTGATNEKLFF.

J is TRBJ2-3 and V is TRBV10-1; 7 nucleotides agree with TRBD2. Germline CDR1 reads WNHNN; CDR2 reads SYGVQD (reference sequence). The CDR3 is 17 residues long. With V trimmed by 11 bases and J by 2 bases, 19 bases remained unmatched. The chain's CDR3 is CAPSWASGRHDTDTQYF. DNA for the CDR3: TGCGCCCCTAGTTGGGCTAGCGGCAGACATGACACAGATACGCAGTATTTT.